Below, 29 T cell receptor beta chains from the same sample are listed, as sequenced in a study of cytomegalovirus exposure and HLA in healthy donors. This PCR relied on a set of 60 Vbeta primers and 13 Jbeta primers. Repertoires were generated with immunoSEQ multiplex PCR, while TCRdb's copy carries only in-frame clones and drops some. The table lists 250,000 to 300,000 clones, 80% to 95% of them singletons. The sample comprised PBMCs. All receptors derive from a girl aged 2 to 9 in good health and CMV-seronegative.

This clone came up once. V and J are TRBV5-6 and TRBJ1-4; D call uncertain. Trimming removed 0 bases at V and 5 bases at J, with 20 bases between. Looked up from germline, CDR1 is SGHDT and CDR2 is YYEEEE. There are 18 residues in the CDR3. This CDR3 is CASSLEDDRGIGNEKLFF. The CDR3 DNA reads as TGTGCCAGCAGCTTGGAGGATGACCGGGGAATAGGGAATGAAAAACTGTTTTTT.

The CDR3 region is CASSVTGFLGYTF. CDR3 coding DNA: TGTGCCAGCAGTGTGACAGGGTTTTTAGGCTACACCTTC. This chain links TRBV2 with TRBJ1-2, with 7 positions matching TRBD1. Germline values: CDR1 SNHLY, CDR2 FYNNEI. After removal of 4 bases from V and 8 bases from J, the junction contained 7 bases not matched to a gene. CDR3 size: 13 residues.

The chain is built from TRBV19 and TRBJ1-1; D ambiguous. Deletions cut 4 bases from V and 0 bases from J, with 6 bases between. This CDR3 comprises 13 residues. CDR1 is LNHDA, CDR2 SQIVND, per germline (reference sequence). The CDR3 loop reads CASSNTLNTEAFF. CDR3 bases: TGTGCCAGTAGTAACACGTTGAACACTGAAGCTTTCTTT.

This chain uses TRBV30 with TRBJ2-3; no reliable D call. Per germline, CDR1 GTSNPN and CDR2 SVGIG (reference sequence). This CDR3 comprises 10 residues. With 7 bases removed from V and 3 bases from J, the gap between germline ends came to 5 bases. The CDR3 DNA sequence: TGTGCCTACCGGACAGATACGCAGTATTTT. This encodes CAYRTDTQYF. The full variable domain, with the rest looked up from reference TRBV30 and TRBJ2-3, is SQTIHQWPATLVQPVGSPLSLECTVEGTSNPNLYWYRQAAGRGLQLLFYSVGIGQISSEVPQNLSASRPQDRQFILSSKKLLLSDSGFYLCAYRTDTQYFGPGTRLTVL.

On this clone: Germline is not matched at one junction end, which may reflect a read error. V and J are TRBV7-7 and TRBJ1-5; D is unclear. Germline V CDR1 and CDR2: SSHAT, FNYEAQ (reference sequence). This CDR3 region has 16 residues. The CDR3 sequence: CASSSVRGYSNQPQHF. The CDR3 coding sequence is TGTGCTAGCAGCTCTGTACGGGGTTATAGCAATCAGCCCCAGCATTTT.

V is TRBV10-3 and J is TRBJ1-2; D might be TRBD1 (5 bases). Per the germline V gene, CDR1 is ENHRY and CDR2 is SYGVKD. Trimming pared 9 bases from V and 7 bases from J, leaving 21 bases between. The CDR3 consists of 14 residues. CDR3 coding DNA: TGTGCCATTGGGCCCGGCAGGGAGGGAGTTGGCTACACCTTC. Amino acid sequence: CAIGPGREGVGYTF.

The rearrangement uses TRBV7-9 and TRBJ2-7; D call uncertain. The CDR3 spans 17 residues. Germline CDR1 is SEHNR and CDR2 is FQNEAQ (reference sequence). Between the trimmed V and J ends, which lost 5 bases and 2 bases, there was a span of 22 bases. Here the CDR3 DNA reads TGTGCCAGCAGCAGCTCGGTTGATCCTGCGCCCCCCTACGAGCAGTACTTC. Encoded protein: CASSSSVDPAPPYEQYF. The full variable domain, its missing parts supplied by reference TRBV7-9 and TRBJ2-7, is DTGVSQNPRHKITKRGQNVTFRCDPISEHNRLYWYRQTLGQGPEFLTYFQNEAQLEKSRLLSDRFSAERPKGSFSTLEIQRTEQGDSAMYLCASSSSVDPAPPYEQYFGPGTRLTVT.

This clone was recorded a few times. The genes are TRBV6-5 and TRBJ1-6; no clear D. This CDR3 comprises 15 residues. Germline CDR1 reads MNHEY; CDR2 reads SVGAGI. The V gene lost 2 bases and the J gene lost 2 bases, with 7 bases spanning the gap. CDR3 nucleotides: TGTGCCAGCAGTTACGAAGCAACCTATAATTCACCCCTCCACTTT. It yields the protein CASSYEATYNSPLHF.

This chain connects TRBV11-1 to TRBJ2-7; D is undetermined. CDR3 length: 12 residues. Trimming took off 3 bases at V and 5 bases at J, with 8 bases between the two ends. Per germline, CDR1 SGHAT and CDR2 FQDESV (reference sequence). CDR3 DNA: TGTGCCAGCAGCTTGAACACCCACGAGCAGTACTTC. Residues: CASSLNTHEQYF. The full variable domain, with the rest looked up from reference TRBV11-1 and TRBJ2-7, is EAEVAQSPRYKITEKSQAVAFWCDPISGHATLYWYRQILGQGPELLVQFQDESVVDDSQLPKDRFSAERLKGVDSTLKIQPAELGDSAMYLCASSLNTHEQYFGPGTRLTVT.

V and J are TRBV27 and TRBJ1-4; 10 positions match TRBD1. This CDR3 is 18 amino acids long. V dropped 5 bases and J dropped 1; count of bases not matched to a gene: 10. In germline, CDR1 is MNHEY, CDR2 SMNVEV (reference sequence). CDR3 DNA sequence: TGTGCCAGCAGTAACCGGGACAGGGGAGTGGGAACTAATGAAAAACTGTTTTTT. It codes for CASSNRDRGVGTNEKLFF.

This chain connects TRBV19 to TRBJ2-7, with 9 bases identical to TRBD2. CDR3 length: 18 residues. Germline assignment: CDR1 LNHDA and CDR2 SQIVND (reference sequence). The V and J ends lost 0 bases and 2 bases, in that order; junction bases with no gene match: 11. CDR3 sequence reads: CASSIDPVGAGGTYEQYF. The CDR3 bases are TGTGCCAGTAGTATAGATCCTGTCGGGGCGGGAGGGACCTACGAGCAGTACTTC.

The chain joins TRBV7-8 to TRBJ2-3; D not resolved. The CDR3 is made up of 15 amino acids. Germline V gene sequence: CDR1 SGHVS, CDR2 FQNEAQ. V dropped 5 bases and J dropped 0 bases, with 12 bases sitting between them. The CDR3 coding sequence is TGTGCCAGCAGCCCGAGAACTGATAGCACAGATACGCAGTATTTT. As protein: CASSPRTDSTDTQYF.

The chain carries TRBV11-2 and TRBJ1-5; 10 bases line up with TRBD1. Germline-derived CDR1 and CDR2 are SGHAT and FQNNGV. V lost 6 bases and J lost 9; bases outside the gene matches: 14. This CDR3 is 16 amino acids long. CDR3 DNA: TGTGCCAGCAGTTGGTGGACAGGGGGGATGTCTTTGCCCCAGCATTTT. This codes for CASSWWTGGMSLPQHF. Together with reference TRBV11-2 and TRBJ1-5, the CDR3 gives the full variable domain: EAGVAQSPRYKIIEKRQSVAFWCNPISGHATLYWYQQILGQGPKLLIQFQNNGVVDDSQLPKDRFSAERLKGVDSTLKIQPAKLEDSAVYLCASSWWTGGMSLPQHFGDGTRLSIL.

V is TRBV5-1 and J is TRBJ2-7; D may be TRBD1 (6 bases). CDR1 is SGHRS, CDR2 YFSETQ, per germline. Trimming removed 4 bases at V and 0 bases at J, with 8 bases between. CDR3 length: 13 amino acids. The CDR3, as DNA: TGCGCCAGCAGCGGGGACAACTCCTACGAGCAGTACTTC. The encoded protein is CASSGDNSYEQYF.

To note about this clone: This same CDR3 is encoded by further DNA sequences in the sample. J is TRBJ1-5 and V is TRBV6-6; the D gene is possibly TRBD1 (5 bases). V was pared by 6 bases and J by 2 bases, with 5 bases between. Per the germline V gene, CDR1 is MNHNY and CDR2 is SVGAGI (reference sequence). This CDR3 comprises 12 residues. CDR3: CASRQGNQPQHF. CDR3 nucleotide sequence: TGTGCCAGCAGACAGGGCAATCAGCCCCAGCATTTT.

The chain joins TRBV7-7 to TRBJ2-5, with 11 bases matching TRBD2. Trimming cost V 5 bases and J 1 base; bases outside gene matches: 3. Looked up from germline, CDR1 is SSHAT and CDR2 is FNYEAQ (reference sequence). The CDR3 runs 15 residues. The chain's CDR3 is CASSTSGSLQETQYF. As DNA, the CDR3 is TGTGCCAGCAGCACTAGCGGGAGCCTCCAAGAGACCCAGTACTTC.

The chain is built from TRBV1 and TRBJ2-3; TRBD2, the table's D call, lacks a check against the DNA. TRBV1 is listed as a pseudogene. This CDR3 has 15 residues. The CDR3 DNA reads TGCACCAGCAGCCAAGGTAGCGGTAGCACAGATACGCAGTATTTT. It translates to CTSSQGSGSTDTQYF.

The chain employs TRBV6-5 and TRBJ2-7, with 7 bases lining up with TRBD1. The V gene's germline CDR1 is MNHEY and CDR2 SVGAGI. This CDR3 contains 14 residues. V lost 4 bases to trimming and J lost 2 bases; unmatched junction nucleotides: 5. The CDR3 loop reads CASSLYRGPYEQYF. The CDR3 nucleotides are TGTGCCAGCAGTTTATACAGGGGACCCTACGAGCAGTACTTC.

The chain joins TRBV6-5 to TRBJ1-2, with a weak D call TRBD1 (5 bases). CDR3 length equals 15 residues. Germline values: CDR1 MNHEY, CDR2 SVGAGI. Between the trimmed V and J ends, which lost 0 bases and 5 bases, there was a span of 13 bases. The CDR3 nucleotides are TGTGCCAGCAGTTACTCTCTCCTCGGGGGGTATGGCTACACCTTC. The encoded protein is CASSYSLLGGYGYTF.

This chain links TRBV10-3 with TRBJ2-1; TRBD2 matches 7 bases. Germline assignment: CDR1 ENHRY and CDR2 SYGVKD. Trimming cost V 8 bases and J 5 bases; bases outside gene matches: 15. This CDR3 spans 16 amino acids. CDR3 sequence: CAISLSGPAGDNEQFF. The CDR3 DNA sequence: TGTGCCATCTCCTTGTCCGGACCGGCGGGAGACAATGAGCAGTTCTTC.

V gene TRBV4-1 combines with J gene TRBJ2-3, with 10 bases matching TRBD2. Germline V gene lookup returns CDR1 MGHRA and CDR2 YSYEKL. The junction had 12 bases not matched to a gene; V was cut back by 8 bases and J by 1 base. The CDR3 length is 17 residues. This CDR3 is CASGGAGGRSGTDTQYF. The CDR3 DNA is TGCGCCAGCGGGGGAGCGGGGGGGCGATCGGGCACAGATACGCAGTATTTT.

The rearrangement links TRBV10-3 to TRBJ2-7; 7 bases match TRBD2. The CDR3 is 16 amino acids. Germline CDR1 ENHRY, CDR2 SYGVKD. Germline trimming cut 5 bases from V and 0 bases from J; bases unmatched to any gene: 10. The CDR3 DNA is TGTGCCATCAGTCCTGGGAGGGGCGGAAACTCCTACGAGCAGTACTTC. Encoded protein: CAISPGRGGNSYEQYF.

The chain combines TRBV27 with TRBJ2-7; 8 bases match TRBD2. CDR3 length: 15 residues. Germline V gene sequence: CDR1 MNHEY, CDR2 SMNVEV (reference sequence). The V and J ends lost 0 bases and 1 base, in that order; junction bases with no gene match: 2. CDR3 sequence: CASSLSAGGSYEQYF. The CDR3 DNA follows: TGTGCCAGCAGTTTATCCGCGGGAGGTTCCTACGAGCAGTACTTC.

This chain connects TRBV21-1 to TRBJ1-2; TRBD1, the table's D call, was not compared with the DNA. TRBV21-1 is a pseudogene segment. The CDR3 loop spans 18 amino acids. The CDR3 sequence: CASSKERYRDRGRDGYTF. The CDR3, as DNA: TGTGCCAGCAGCAAAGAACGGTACCGGGACAGGGGGCGGGATGGCTACACCTTC.

This clone occurred once. The rearrangement uses TRBV6-5 and TRBJ2-7, with D uncertain. CDR1 is MNHEY and CDR2 is SVGAGI in the germline V gene. CDR3 length: 13 residues. Trimming removed 6 bases from V and 0 bases from J, with 9 bases in between. The CDR3 region is CASRSHDSYEQYF. CDR3 coding DNA: TGTGCCAGCAGATCACATGACTCCTACGAGCAGTACTTC.

Regarding this clone: This sample also contains other DNA sequences that code for the same CDR3. V and J are TRBV5-6 and TRBJ1-1; D gene ambiguous. From germline, CDR1 is SGHDT and CDR2 YYEEEE. The CDR3 runs to 12 residues. V gave up 0 bases and J gave up 3 bases, with 3 bases separating them. The CDR3 bases are TGTGCCAGCAGCTTGGGAGACACTGAAGCTTTCTTT. Translation: CASSLGDTEAFF.

The rearrangement joins TRBV4-2 to TRBJ2-1, with 12 bases lining up with TRBD2. There are 20 residues in the CDR3. V trimming: 0 bases; J trimming: 10 bases; junction bases outside the gene matches: 19. The germline V gene has CDR1 LGHNA and CDR2 YNFKEQ. The chain's CDR3 is CASSQDPPPKSSGGGMEQFF. The CDR3 region has the DNA TGTGCCAGCAGCCAAGATCCCCCCCCTAAGTCTAGCGGGGGGGGGATGGAGCAGTTCTTC.

This chain connects TRBV5-1 to TRBJ1-2; 7 positions match TRBD1. J lost 8 bases, V lost 0 bases, and 7 bases had no gene match. The germline CDR1 and CDR2 sequences are SGHRS and YFSETQ. This CDR3 spans 14 amino acids. CDR3 bases: TGCGCCAGCAGCTTGGAGGGGGCCCCGAGGGGCTACACCTTC. This translates into CASSLEGAPRGYTF.

This chain joins TRBV6-5 and TRBJ2-1, with D maybe TRBD2 (6 bases). With 5 bases removed from V and 5 bases from J, the gap between germline ends came to 13 bases. The CDR3 loop spans 14 amino acids. From germline, CDR1 is MNHEY and CDR2 SVGAGI. The CDR3 nucleotides read TGTGCCAGCAGTCGACTAGGATTCAACAATGAGCAGTTCTTC. Amino acid sequence: CASSRLGFNNEQFF.